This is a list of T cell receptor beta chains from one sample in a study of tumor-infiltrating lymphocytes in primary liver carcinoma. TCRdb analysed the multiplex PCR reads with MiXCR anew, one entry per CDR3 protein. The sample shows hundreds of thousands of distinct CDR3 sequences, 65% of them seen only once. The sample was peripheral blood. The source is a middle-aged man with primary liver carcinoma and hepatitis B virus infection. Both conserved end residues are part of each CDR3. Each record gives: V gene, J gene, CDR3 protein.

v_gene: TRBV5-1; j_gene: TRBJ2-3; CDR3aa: CASSSGTGRTDTQYF
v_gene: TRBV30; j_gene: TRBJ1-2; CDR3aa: CAWSVLGLEDYGYTF
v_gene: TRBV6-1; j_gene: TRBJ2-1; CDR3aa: CAGAGHHEQFF
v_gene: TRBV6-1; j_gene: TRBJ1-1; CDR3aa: CASTIGRSSIMNTEAFF
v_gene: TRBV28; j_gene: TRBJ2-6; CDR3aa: CASSWARDSGANVLTF
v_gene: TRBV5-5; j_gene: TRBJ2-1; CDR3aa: CASSLEPGLAGVNEQFF
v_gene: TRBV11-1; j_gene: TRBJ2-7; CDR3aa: CGSNPGGSSYEQYF
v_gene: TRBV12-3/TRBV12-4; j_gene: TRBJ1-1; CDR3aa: CASSSSMGGRDTEAFF
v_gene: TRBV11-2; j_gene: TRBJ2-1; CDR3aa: CASSFRPRASEQFF
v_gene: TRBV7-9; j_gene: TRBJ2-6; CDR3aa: CASSLGQGISGANVLTF
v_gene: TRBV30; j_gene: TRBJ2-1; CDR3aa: CAWSVRLYNGQFF
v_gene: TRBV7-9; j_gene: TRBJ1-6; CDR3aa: CASSLARGGNSPLHF
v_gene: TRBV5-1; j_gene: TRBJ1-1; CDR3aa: CASRLGQITEAFF
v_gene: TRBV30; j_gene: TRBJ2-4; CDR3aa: CAGSVGTGDNIQYF
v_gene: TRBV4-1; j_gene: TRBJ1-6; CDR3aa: CASSQGLGVSSPLHF
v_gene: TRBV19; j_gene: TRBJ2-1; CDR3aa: CASSIGSFSYNEQFF
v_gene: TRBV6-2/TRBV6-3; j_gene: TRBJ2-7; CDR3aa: CAGRLALYEQYF
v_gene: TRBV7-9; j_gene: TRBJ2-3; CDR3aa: CASSAHGDTHYF
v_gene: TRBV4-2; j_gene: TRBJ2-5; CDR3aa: CASSHRLAGGTGETQYF
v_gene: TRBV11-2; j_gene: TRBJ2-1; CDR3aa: CASSLSLGGPAYNEQFF
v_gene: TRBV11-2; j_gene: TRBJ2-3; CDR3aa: CAGSLRARAAGGLTDTQNF
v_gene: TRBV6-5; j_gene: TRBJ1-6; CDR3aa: CASRYNRESPLHF
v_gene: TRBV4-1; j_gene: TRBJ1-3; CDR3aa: CASSPTGVAGNTIYF
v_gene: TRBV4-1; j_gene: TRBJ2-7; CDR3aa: CASSQFTVVGYEQYF
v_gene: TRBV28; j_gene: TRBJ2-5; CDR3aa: CASGLPQKTQYF
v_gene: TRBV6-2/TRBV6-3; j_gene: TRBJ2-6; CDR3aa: CASSYSIGLGANVLTF
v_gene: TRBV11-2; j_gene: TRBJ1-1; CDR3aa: CARSLGGNTEALF
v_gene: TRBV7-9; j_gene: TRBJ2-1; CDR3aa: CASRISRGIIGWRDEQFF
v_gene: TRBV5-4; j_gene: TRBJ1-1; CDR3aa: CASSLEAWRAGTEAFF
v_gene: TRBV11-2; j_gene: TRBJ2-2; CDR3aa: CASSSGLAVTGELFF
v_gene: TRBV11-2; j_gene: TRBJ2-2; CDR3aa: CAGNFLAGGSGELFF
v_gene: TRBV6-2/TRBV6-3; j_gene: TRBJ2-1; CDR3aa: CASSYGGLTSGRAEFF
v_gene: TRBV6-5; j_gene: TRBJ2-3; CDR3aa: CTSSYTDPTDTQYF
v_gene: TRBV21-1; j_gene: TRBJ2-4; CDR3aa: CASSKPRILAGVAKNIQYF
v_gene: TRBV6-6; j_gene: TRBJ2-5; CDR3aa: CVSSRQGDQETLYF
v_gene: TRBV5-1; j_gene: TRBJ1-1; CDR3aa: CAGNPETNTEAFF
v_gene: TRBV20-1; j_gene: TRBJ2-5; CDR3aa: CSAPLGTETQYF
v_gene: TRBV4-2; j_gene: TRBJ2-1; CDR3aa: CASGRDSLAGINEQFF
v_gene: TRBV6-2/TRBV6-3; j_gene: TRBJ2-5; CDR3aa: CDSSYGGIETQYF